This passage covers 5 T cell receptor beta chains from one sample sequenced in a study of early T cells in non-severe SARS-CoV-2 infection. TCRdb passed the 5' RACE reads through MiXCR, listing each CDR3 protein once. The data show more than 80,000 distinct CDR3 sequences, 16% seen once. Specimen: whole blood. These receptors were collected from an adult who was a healthcare worker with PCR-confirmed SARS-CoV-2 infection or an uninfected control (not recorded which).

The chain carries TRBV27 and TRBJ2-1, with 8 bases identical to TRBD2. J lost 3 bases, V lost 3 bases, and 10 bases had no gene match. In germline, CDR1 is MNHEY, CDR2 SMNVEV (reference sequence). The CDR3 consists of 17 residues. The CDR3 DNA follows: TGTGCCAGCAGTTTCCGCAAGCGGGGGTTAATCTACAATGAGCAGTTCTTC. Translated: CASSFRKRGLIYNEQFF.

V and J are TRBV7-8 and TRBJ1-2; weak D call: TRBD1 (6 bases). This CDR3 is built from 16 residues. V was trimmed by 4 bases and J by 4 bases, leaving 19 bases between them. The germline gives CDR1 SGHVS, CDR2 FQNEAQ. CDR3: CASSSTHITGTYGYTF. As DNA, the CDR3 is TGTGCCAGCAGCTCAACTCACATTACAGGGACCTATGGCTACACCTTC. The variable domain in full, completed from reference TRBV7-8 and TRBJ1-2, reads GAGVSQSPRYKVAKRGQDVALRCDPISGHVSLFWYQQALGQGPEFLTYFQNEAQLDKSGLPSDRFFAERPEGSVSTLKIQRTQQEDSAVYLCASSSTHITGTYGYTFGSGTRLTVV.

The chain has TRBV20-1 and TRBJ2-7, with 11 bases identical to TRBD2. Germline V gene lookup returns CDR1 DFQATT and CDR2 SNEGSKA (reference sequence). V lost 0 bases, J lost 4 bases, and 11 bases stayed unmatched. CDR3 size: 17 residues. The CDR3 DNA reads TGCAGTGCTAGAGATGATAGAACTAGCGGGGGTATTTACGAGCAGTACTTC. Encoded protein: CSARDDRTSGGIYEQYF.

This clonotype was picked up a small number of times. The chain employs TRBV10-1 and TRBJ2-1, with a tentative D call TRBD2 (6 bases). This CDR3 has 14 residues. Germline V gene lookup returns CDR1 WNHNN and CDR2 SYGVQD (reference sequence). Trimming cost V 8 bases and J 0 bases, with 11 bases left between them. This chain's CDR3 is CASGAGSSYNEQFF. The CDR3 DNA sequence: TGCGCCAGCGGAGCCGGGAGCTCCTACAATGAGCAGTTCTTC.

This chain links TRBV3-1 with TRBJ2-7; TRBD2 matches at 8 bases. Germline trimming cut 4 bases from V and 4 bases from J; bases unmatched to any gene: 12. Germline V lookup: CDR1 LGHDT, CDR2 YNNKEL (reference sequence). The CDR3 is 16 residues long. CDR3 protein: CASSLGSGGLSYEQYF. The CDR3 DNA reads as TGTGCCAGCAGCCTAGGGTCGGGGGGGCTAAGTTACGAGCAGTACTTC.